The 13 T cell receptor beta chains below all came from one sample that was sequenced in a study of long-term antiretroviral therapy in people with HIV. Investigators performed immunoSEQ version v3.0 at survey level. TCRdb's copy holds only in-frame clones and misses some; the assay was immunoSEQ multiplex PCR. The sample consists of 25,000 to 30,000 clones, 65% to 85% of them appearing once. The material sequenced was unsorted PBMCs, taken 3 years after starting antiretroviral therapy. These receptors all stem from a man aged 35 to 55 with HIV.

This clone was found a few times. The chain is built from TRBV9 and TRBJ1-2, with D unresolved. CDR3 length: 14 residues. The germline V and J ends were trimmed by 0 bases and 3 bases, with 9 bases remaining between them. From germline, CDR1 is SGDLS and CDR2 YYNGEE. Here the CDR3 DNA reads TGTGCCAGCAGCGTAGAAGTTGAGGACTATGGCTACACCTTC. As protein: CASSVEVEDYGYTF.

This clone was detected a few times. The chain has TRBV29-1 and TRBJ1-2; D remains ambiguous. Per germline, CDR1 SQVTM and CDR2 ANQGSEA. The CDR3 covers 11 residues. The V gene lost 4 bases and the J gene lost 2 bases, with 5 bases spanning the gap. CDR3 protein: CSVGENYGYTF. The CDR3 region has the DNA TGCAGCGTTGGAGAAAACTATGGCTACACCTTC.

A single count supports this clone. This rearrangement joins TRBV5-6 to TRBJ2-5; no reliable D call. The V and J ends lost 2 bases and 5 bases respectively, with 7 bases between them. The CDR3 totals 12 residues. The germline V gene has CDR1 SGHDT and CDR2 YYEEEE. The CDR3 spells CASSFYMETQYF. The CDR3 region has the DNA TGTGCCAGCAGCTTTTATATGGAGACCCAGTACTTC.

The chain employs TRBV27 and TRBJ1-1; 11 nucleotides agree with TRBD1. The junction had 15 bases not matched to a gene; V was cut back by 5 bases and J by 4 bases. This CDR3 has 18 amino acids. Germline CDR1 and CDR2: MNHEY and SMNVEV (reference sequence). This CDR3 is CASSVLRDRGSSVTEAFF. CDR3 in DNA: TGTGCCAGCAGTGTCCTCCGGGACAGGGGGTCGAGTGTCACTGAAGCTTTCTTT.

This sequence joins TRBV27 and TRBJ2-7; 10 bases are a match to TRBD2. This CDR3 has 15 residues. Trimming took 2 bases from V and 4 from J; bases not matched to a gene: 5. The germline gives CDR1 MNHEY, CDR2 SMNVEV (reference sequence). CDR3: CASSLGAGGPYEQYF. CDR3 in DNA: TGTGCCAGCAGTTTAGGAGCGGGAGGGCCTTACGAGCAGTACTTC.

The V call is TRBV16, the J call TRBJ1-2; D is unclear. The CDR3 has 17 residues. Trimming cost V 0 bases and J 4 bases, with 18 bases left between them. The germline V gene has CDR1 KGHSY and CDR2 FQNENV. CDR3 amino acids: CASSQSSGRLGGYGYTF. In nucleotides, the CDR3 is TGTGCCAGCAGCCAATCTAGTGGGAGATTAGGAGGCTATGGCTACACCTTC.

The chain links TRBV30 to TRBJ2-1; TRBD2 agrees at 13 bases. This CDR3 is 14 amino acids long. From germline, CDR1 is GTSNPN and CDR2 SVGIG (reference sequence). Trimming removed 5 bases from V and 9 bases from J; junction bases left unmatched: 7. CDR3 sequence reads: CAWVGLAGKGEQFF. CDR3 nucleotides: TGTGCCTGGGTGGGACTAGCGGGAAAGGGTGAGCAGTTCTTC.

The genes are TRBV18 and TRBJ2-5; D is uncertain. This CDR3 is 14 amino acids long. CDR1 KGHSH and CDR2 LQKENI come from the germline V gene. Trimming took 3 bases from V and 1 from J, leaving 9 bases between them. The CDR3 DNA sequence: TGTGCCAGCTCACCCATAAACACCCAAGAGACCCAGTACTTC. Its translation is CASSPINTQETQYF. The full variable domain, rest sourced from reference TRBV18 and TRBJ2-5, is NAGVMQNPRHLVRRRGQEARLRCSPMKGHSHVYWYRQLPEEGLKFMVYLQKENIIDESGMPKERFSAEFPKEGPSILRIQQVVRGDSAAYFCASSPINTQETQYFGPGTRLLVL.

This chain links TRBV15 with TRBJ2-5; 8 bases match TRBD2. This CDR3 has 17 amino acids. Germline V gives CDR1 LNHNV, CDR2 YYDKDF (reference sequence). V was clipped by 3 bases and J by 5 bases; unmatched bases: 14. The CDR3 nucleotides are TGTGCCACCAGCAGTCCCTTCGCGGGGGGCGCGGAGGAGACCCAGTACTTC. It is translated as CATSSPFAGGAEETQYF.

The chain uses TRBV5-6 and TRBJ2-1, with D unclear. Germline V gene sequence: CDR1 SGHDT, CDR2 YYEEEE. The V and J ends lost 4 bases and 2 bases respectively, with 16 bases between them. The CDR3 runs 16 residues. The CDR3 region is CASSPRFPLAYNEQFF. The CDR3 bases are TGTGCCAGCAGCCCCAGGTTTCCCCTAGCCTACAATGAGCAGTTCTTC. Looking up the rest from reference TRBV5-6 and TRBJ2-1 gives the full variable domain: DAGVTQSPTHLIKTRGQQVTLRCSPKSGHDTVSWYQQALGQGPQFIFQYYEEEERQRGNFPDRFSGHQFPNYSSELNVNALLLGDSALYLCASSPRFPLAYNEQFFGPGTRLTVL.

The chain employs TRBV19 and TRBJ2-7; D possibly uses TRBD1 or TRBD2 (5 bases each). V was pared by 6 bases and J by 3 bases, with 18 bases between. The CDR3 runs 15 residues. Germline CDR1 and CDR2: LNHDA and SQIVND (reference sequence). CDR3 DNA: TGTGCCAGTAGGCCCGACACATTGGGGGTCTACGAGCAGTACTTC. Protein: CASRPDTLGVYEQYF.

This rearrangement joins TRBV5-1 to TRBJ2-2; 9 bases match TRBD1. V shed 3 bases, J shed 1 base, and the junction held 1 base outside the gene matches. Looked up from germline, CDR1 is SGHRS and CDR2 is YFSETQ. CDR3 length: 15 amino acids. CDR3 sequence reads: CASSSGQGNTGELFF. The CDR3 DNA follows: TGCGCCAGCAGCTCGGGACAGGGGAACACCGGGGAGCTGTTTTTT.

The CDR3 sequence is CARGPGPNYGYTF. In DNA form, the CDR3 reads TGTGCCAGAGGTCCGGGGCCCAACTATGGCTACACCTTC. V gene TRBV6-4 combines with J gene TRBJ1-2; perhaps TRBD1 as D (5 bases). The germline V gene encodes CDR1 MRHNA and CDR2 SNTAGT. V lost 9 bases and J lost 2, with 13 bases in between. This CDR3 region has 13 residues.